Below are 13 T cell receptor beta chains sequenced from a single sample in a study of regulatory T cells in long-lasting Graves disease. Building the TCR beta libraries relied on iRepertoire HTBI primers, and CDR3 regions underwent Arm-PCR. TCRdb re-called the multiplex PCR reads with MiXCR, one entry per CDR3 protein. The data show approximately 290,000 distinct CDR3 sequences, with 22% seen just once and roughly three fifths held by the top ten. Time point defined: persistent/refractory GD, antithyroid drugs over 5 years with positive TRAb. Preparation of the TCR library used RNA extracted from PBMCs. The material sequenced was peripheral blood mononuclear cells (PBMCs), taken when the disease was refractory, from a patient treated with antithyroid drugs. The receptors shown here come from a female donor with Graves disease.

The chain has TRBV11-2 and TRBJ2-7, with D uncertain. Per germline, CDR1 SGHAT and CDR2 FQNNGV. This CDR3 region has 14 residues. The V gene lost 3 bases and the J gene lost 3 bases, with 12 bases spanning the gap. CDR3: CASSLRSFVYEQYF. CDR3 sequence (DNA): TGTGCCAGCAGCTTGAGGAGCTTTGTCTACGAGCAGTACTTC.

The chain couples TRBV5-4 to TRBJ2-5; TRBD2 matches at 8 bases. This CDR3 has 15 amino acids. After removal of 3 bases from V and 1 base from J, the junction contained 5 bases not matched to a gene. The germline V gene encodes CDR1 SGHNT and CDR2 YYREEE (reference sequence). The CDR3 DNA reads TGTGCCAGCAGCTCGAAAGGACTAGCCCAAGAGACCCAGTACTTC. It encodes CASSSKGLAQETQYF.

This sequence joins TRBV7-8 and TRBJ2-5; no definite D call. The CDR3 consists of 13 residues. Between the trimmed V and J ends, which lost 4 bases and 3 bases, there was a span of 9 bases. The germline CDR1 and CDR2 sequences are SGHVS and FQNEAQ. The CDR3 region is CASSSQKEETQYF. CDR3 DNA sequence: TGTGCCAGCAGCTCCCAGAAGGAAGAGACCCAGTACTTC.

This clonotype was counted between two and nine times. V is TRBV28 and J is TRBJ1-2, with D perhaps matching TRBD1 (5 bases). Between the trimmed V and J ends, which lost 4 bases and 4 bases, there was a span of 13 bases. The CDR3 spans 14 residues. CDR1 is MDHEN, CDR2 SYDVKM, per germline. As DNA, the CDR3 is TGTGCCAGCAGTTCGCCCCGGAGGGGCTATGGCTACACCTTC. This codes for CASSSPRRGYGYTF.

The J gene is TRBJ2-7, the V gene TRBV18; 7 bases are a match to TRBD2. The germline gives CDR1 KGHSH, CDR2 LQKENI. V lost 3 bases to trimming and J lost 1 base; unmatched junction nucleotides: 12. The CDR3 extends over 17 amino acids. CDR3 protein: CASSPSGAGALSYEQYF. CDR3 nucleotides: TGTGCCAGCTCACCGAGCGGGGCGGGAGCGCTGTCCTACGAGCAGTACTTC.

This clonotype was counted between two and nine times. The V gene is TRBV28, the J gene TRBJ2-5; 7 nucleotides line up with TRBD1. The ends lost 8 bases at V and 3 bases at J; junction bases unmatched: 3. The length of the CDR3 is 12 residues. CDR1 is MDHEN, CDR2 SYDVKM, per germline. This chain's CDR3 is CASGGQKETQYF. The CDR3 DNA sequence: TGTGCCAGCGGGGGACAGAAAGAGACCCAGTACTTC.

This clonotype was seen a handful of times. The chain combines TRBV6-1 with TRBJ2-2; tentative D call: TRBD2 (6 bases). Trimming stripped 8 bases from V and 6 bases from J, with 19 bases between. Germline V gene sequence: CDR1 MNHNS, CDR2 SASEGT. This CDR3 is 15 amino acids long. The CDR3 sequence is CASARRRGRAGELFF. In nucleotides, the CDR3 is TGTGCCAGCGCCCGAAGGAGGGGACGGGCCGGGGAGCTGTTTTTT.

The V gene is TRBV4-1, the J gene TRBJ2-7; 9 bases match TRBD2. V lost 6 bases and J lost 4; bases outside the gene matches: 7. CDR1 is MGHRA and CDR2 is YSYEKL in the germline V gene. The CDR3 covers 14 residues. In nucleotides, the CDR3 is TGCGCCAGCAGTTGGGCGGGAGGGCCTTACGAGCAGTACTTC. Translated: CASSWAGGPYEQYF.

This clonotype was detected many times. The genes are TRBV30 and TRBJ1-6; D is uncertain. Trimming removed 0 bases from V and 7 bases from J, with 13 bases in between. Per germline, CDR1 GTSNPN and CDR2 SVGIG (reference sequence). The CDR3 runs to 15 residues. CDR3 in amino acids: CAWSVVGSTNSPLHF. The CDR3 DNA reads TGTGCCTGGAGTGTAGTGGGTTCGACAAATTCACCCCTCCACTTT. Together with reference TRBV30 and TRBJ1-6, the CDR3 gives the full variable domain: SQTIHQWPATLVQPVGSPLSLECTVEGTSNPNLYWYRQAAGRGLQLLFYSVGIGQISSEVPQNLSASRPQDRQFILSSKKLLLSDSGFYLCAWSVVGSTNSPLHFGNGTRLTVT.

This sequence joins TRBV19 and TRBJ2-1; D may match TRBD1 or TRBD2 (5 bases each). Germline values: CDR1 LNHDA, CDR2 SQIVND (reference sequence). Trimming took 3 bases from V and 7 from J, leaving 10 bases between them. The CDR3 runs to 13 residues. The CDR3 region is CASSIFGGNEQFF. Here the CDR3 DNA reads TGTGCCAGTAGTATTTTTGGGGGAAATGAGCAGTTCTTC.

This clonotype appeared a few times. A much bigger clone sits one base away, suggesting this may be a read error. V gene TRBV12-3 or TRBV12-4 combines with J gene TRBJ1-1; no firm D call. CDR3 length: 13 residues. Trimming took off 8 bases at V and 3 bases at J, with 13 bases between the two ends. CDR3 region: CASERAMDTEAFF. The CDR3 DNA reads TGTGCCAGCGAGCGGGCCATGGACACTGAAGCTTTCTTT.

This clonotype has more than one count but fewer than ten. The V call is TRBV7-9, the J call TRBJ2-7; D remains ambiguous. Germline CDR1 SEHNR, CDR2 FQNEAQ (reference sequence). Trimming took off 1 base at V and 4 bases at J, with 8 bases between the two ends. The CDR3 runs 13 residues. The CDR3 DNA reads TGTGCCAGCAGCTTAGGGGATATTTACGAGCAGTACTTC. Translating it yields CASSLGDIYEQYF.

This clonotype was counted once. This chain joins TRBV12-3 or TRBV12-4 and TRBJ2-3; 8 bases align to TRBD2. Germline trimming cut 6 bases from V and 4 bases from J; bases unmatched to any gene: 6. This CDR3 contains 14 residues. The CDR3 DNA reads as TGTGCCAGCAGGGATAGCGGGAACCCAGATACGCAGTATTTT. Translated: CASRDSGNPDTQYF.